A single sample is the source of the 32 T cell receptor beta chains below, sequenced in a study of cytomegalovirus exposure and HLA in healthy donors. Vbeta (60) and Jbeta (13) primers were used in the PCR. Generated by immunoSEQ multiplex PCR, the TCRdb table keeps only in-frame clones and is missing some. In all, the sample yields some 46,000 clones. Material: PBMCs. The receptor source for this set is a woman aged 25 to 39 in good health and CMV-seronegative.

The chain is built from TRBV6-5 and TRBJ2-3; 8 positions match TRBD2. Trimming at V came to 0 bases and at J to 0 bases, leaving 2 bases not matched to a gene. CDR1 and CDR2 from the germline V gene are MNHEY and SVGAGI. This CDR3 is 16 amino acids long. The CDR3 DNA follows: TGTGCCAGCAGTTACTCCCCTAGCGGGAGCACAGATACGCAGTATTTT. It encodes CASSYSPSGSTDTQYF.

The rearrangement joins TRBV6-5 to TRBJ1-5; 7 bases fit TRBD1. Germline CDR1 and CDR2: MNHEY and SVGAGI. V gave up 8 bases and J gave up 3 bases; unmatched junction bases: 7. CDR3 length equals 14 residues. Here the CDR3 DNA reads TGTGCCAGCCGGCCAGGGACAGCCAATCAGCCCCAGCATTTT. Amino acid sequence: CASRPGTANQPQHF.

The V and J genes are TRBV7-8 and TRBJ2-7; 8 nucleotides match TRBD1. This CDR3 is built from 16 residues. Germline V gene lookup returns CDR1 SGHVS and CDR2 FQNEAQ. With V trimmed by 5 bases and J by 0 bases, 9 bases remained unmatched. The DNA for the CDR3 is TGTGCCAGCAGCCCGAGGACAGGGCTAATCTCCTACGAGCAGTACTTC. Translating gives CASSPRTGLISYEQYF.

This chain joins TRBV5-1 and TRBJ2-6; TRBD1 matches at 7 bases. V dropped 4 bases and J dropped 4; count of bases not matched to a gene: 8. CDR1 is SGHRS, CDR2 YFSETQ, per germline. There are 16 residues in the CDR3. Here the CDR3 reads CASSLTQGSGANVLTF. CDR3 DNA: TGCGCCAGCAGCCTAACACAGGGGTCCGGGGCCAACGTCCTGACTTTC. The variable domain in full, with the rest retrieved from reference TRBV5-1 and TRBJ2-6, is KAGVTQTPRYLIKTRGQQVTLSCSPISGHRSVSWYQQTPGQGLQFLFEYFSETQRNKGNFPGRFSGRQFSNSRSEMNVSTLELGDSALYLCASSLTQGSGANVLTFGAGSRLTVL.

The chain links TRBV19 to TRBJ1-5; D may be TRBD1 (6 bases). Trimming stripped 1 base from V and 6 bases from J, with 13 bases between. This CDR3 region has 15 residues. From germline, CDR1 is LNHDA and CDR2 SQIVND (reference sequence). The CDR3, as DNA: TGTGCCAGTAGTATAGTCCCAGGGGTAGGTCAGCCCCAGCATTTT. Translating gives CASSIVPGVGQPQHF.

This chain uses TRBV30 with TRBJ1-5, with D maybe TRBD1 (5 bases). CDR1 GTSNPN and CDR2 SVGIG come from the germline V gene (reference sequence). Trimming took 3 bases from V and 5 from J, leaving 11 bases between them. This CDR3 contains 13 residues. CDR3 in amino acids: CAWSKGVHQPQHF. CDR3 in DNA: TGTGCCTGGAGCAAAGGGGTTCATCAGCCCCAGCATTTT.

CDR3 sequence: CASSFRQGDGYTF. The CDR3 DNA sequence: TGTGCCAGCAGCTTTAGGCAGGGCGATGGCTACACCTTC. The chain is built from TRBV5-6 and TRBJ1-2; D possibly corresponds to TRBD1 (5 bases). CDR3 length equals 13 residues. V lost 2 bases and J 6 bases, leaving 11 bases between the germline ends. The germline V gene encodes CDR1 SGHDT and CDR2 YYEEEE.

The chain has TRBV27 and TRBJ2-1; 9 bases line up with TRBD2. V lost 6 bases, J lost 6 bases, and 6 bases stayed unmatched. Germline loops: CDR1 MNHEY, CDR2 SMNVEV (reference sequence). This CDR3 is 14 amino acids long. In DNA, the CDR3 is TGTGCCAGCAGACGTAGCGGGAGATCCAATGAGCAGTTCTTC. It yields the protein CASRRSGRSNEQFF.

The rearrangement links TRBV30 to TRBJ1-1; a weak D match, TRBD1 (6 bases). Germline V gives CDR1 GTSNPN, CDR2 SVGIG (reference sequence). CDR3 length: 13 residues. V shed 3 bases and J shed 4 bases, with 12 bases lying between them. Here the CDR3 reads CAWREQGRTEAFF. The CDR3 DNA is TGTGCCTGGAGGGAACAGGGACGCACTGAAGCTTTCTTT.

The V call is TRBV15, the J call TRBJ2-2; 9 bases line up with TRBD1. This CDR3 comprises 16 residues. V shed 0 bases and J 5 bases; nucleotides not matched to a gene: 4. CDR1 is LNHNV, CDR2 YYDKDF, per germline (reference sequence). Here the CDR3 reads CATSRETGGGTGELFF. The CDR3 bases are TGTGCCACCAGCAGAGAGACAGGGGGAGGTACCGGGGAGCTGTTTTTT.

The chain carries TRBV27 and TRBJ1-2, with D unclear. CDR3 length: 15 amino acids. The V end was cut by 0 bases, the J end by 8 bases, with 16 bases between. Germline CDR1 reads MNHEY; CDR2 reads SMNVEV (reference sequence). CDR3 amino acids: CASSLSHPATGGYTF. CDR3 DNA: TGTGCCAGCAGTTTATCGCATCCGGCGACGGGGGGCTACACCTTC.

The chain links TRBV9 to TRBJ2-1, with TRBD2 identical over 12 bases. Trimming at V came to 3 bases and at J to 3 bases, leaving 4 bases not matched to a gene. The V gene's germline CDR1 is SGDLS and CDR2 YYNGEE. The CDR3 is 16 amino acids. CDR3 nucleotide sequence: TGTGCCAGCAGCGCAGGGACTAGCGGGTTCTACAATGAGCAGTTCTTC. It is translated as CASSAGTSGFYNEQFF. The complete variable domain, with remaining parts taken from reference TRBV9 and TRBJ2-1, reads DSGVTQTPKHLITATGQRVTLRCSPRSGDLSVYWYQQSLDQGLQFLIQYYNGEERAKGNILERFSAQQFPDLHSELNLSSLELGDSALYFCASSAGTSGFYNEQFFGPGTRLTVL.

The V and J genes are TRBV4-1 and TRBJ2-7; TRBD2 is a possible D gene (5 bases). The CDR3 is made up of 15 amino acids. Germline loops: CDR1 MGHRA, CDR2 YSYEKL. The ends were cut back, 0 bases at V and 0 bases at J, with 9 bases in the middle. Here the CDR3 reads CASSQDKRLSYEQYF. For the CDR3, the DNA is TGCGCCAGCAGCCAAGATAAGCGGCTCTCCTACGAGCAGTACTTC.

The V gene is TRBV4-1, the J gene TRBJ2-7; D is undetermined. The CDR3 is 13 residues long. Deletions cut 3 bases from V and 2 bases from J, with 8 bases between. Germline CDR1 and CDR2: MGHRA and YSYEKL. CDR3 bases: TGCGCCAGCAGCCACCGACTGGCCTACGAGCAGTACTTC. This translates into CASSHRLAYEQYF.

V gene TRBV7-2 combines with J gene TRBJ2-6; TRBD1 matches 7 bases. Germline lookup yields CDR1 SGHTA and CDR2 FQGNSA. The CDR3 runs to 16 residues. Losses at the gene ends were 8 bases for V and 4 bases for J; bases not matched to a gene: 11. The CDR3: CASGRQGISGANVLTF. CDR3 nucleotide sequence: TGTGCCAGCGGCCGACAGGGAATTTCGGGGGCCAACGTCCTGACTTTC.

V gene TRBV7-8 combines with J gene TRBJ2-2; 8 bases fit TRBD2. Germline CDR1 SGHVS, CDR2 FQNEAQ. There are 15 residues in the CDR3. J was trimmed by 2 bases and V by 6 bases; bases with no gene match: 5. CDR3 residues: CASRRRGDNTGELFF. For the CDR3, the DNA is TGTGCCAGCAGACGGCGGGGGGATAACACCGGGGAGCTGTTTTTT.

V and J are TRBV6-5 and TRBJ2-5; 8 bases fit TRBD1. Germline CDR1 MNHEY, CDR2 SVGAGI. Trimming at V came to 6 bases and at J to 1 base, leaving 4 bases not matched to a gene. There are 14 residues in the CDR3. Here the CDR3 DNA reads TGTGCCAGCAGAGTAGACAGGGGCCAAGAGACCCAGTACTTC. This encodes CASRVDRGQETQYF.

The V call is TRBV9, the J call TRBJ2-7; D remains ambiguous. The CDR3 length is 14 residues. V lost 4 bases to trimming and J lost 3 bases, with 14 bases between them. Germline V gene data show CDR1 as SGDLS and CDR2 as YYNGEE. The CDR3 is CASSPIEEFYEQYF. Here the CDR3 DNA reads TGTGCCAGCAGCCCCATCGAGGAATTCTACGAGCAGTACTTC.

The DNA of the CDR3 is TGTGCCAGCAGTTCTATGAACACTGAAGCTTTCTTT. Translating gives CASSSMNTEAFF. V and J are TRBV6-6 and TRBJ1-1; D is uncertain. Trimming removed 4 bases from V and 0 bases from J, with 3 bases in between. CDR3 length: 12 amino acids. CDR1 is MNHNY, CDR2 SVGAGI, per germline (reference sequence).

V is TRBV30 and J is TRBJ2-7; 8 bases match TRBD1. The CDR3 loop spans 16 amino acids. Germline lookup yields CDR1 GTSNPN and CDR2 SVGIG (reference sequence). J was trimmed by 0 bases and V by 3 bases; bases with no gene match: 10. The CDR3 DNA sequence: TGTGCCTGGAGGGCCCGGGACAGGTTAATCTCCTACGAGCAGTACTTC. Translated, it gives CAWRARDRLISYEQYF. Full variable domain (outside the CDR3, taken from reference TRBV30 and TRBJ2-7): SQTIHQWPATLVQPVGSPLSLECTVEGTSNPNLYWYRQAAGRGLQLLFYSVGIGQISSEVPQNLSASRPQDRQFILSSKKLLLSDSGFYLCAWRARDRLISYEQYFGPGTRLTVT.

The chain carries TRBV19 and TRBJ2-3; TRBD2 matches 8 bases. The V segment lost 5 bases and the J segment 3 bases; nucleotides outside the gene matches: 7. Germline loops: CDR1 LNHDA, CDR2 SQIVND (reference sequence). This CDR3 has 15 residues. CDR3 DNA: TGTGCCAGTAGTGAGGAGCGGGAGACTACAGATACGCAGTATTTT. This translates into CASSEERETTDTQYF. The full variable domain, rest sourced from reference TRBV19 and TRBJ2-3, is DGGITQSPKYLFRKEGQNVTLSCEQNLNHDAMYWYRQDPGQGLRLIYYSQIVNDFQKGDIAEGYSVSREKKESFPLTVTSAQKNPTAFYLCASSEERETTDTQYFGPGTRLTVL.

This chain's CDR3 is CASSGQGEAFF. Written as DNA, the CDR3 is TGTGCCAGCAGCGGCCAGGGGGAGGCTTTCTTT. V gene TRBV9 combines with J gene TRBJ1-1; 7 bases fit TRBD1. V trimming: 3 bases; J trimming: 11 bases; junction bases outside the gene matches: 4. CDR1 and CDR2 (germline): SGDLS, YYNGEE. The CDR3 has 11 residues.

V usage is TRBV7-9 and J usage is TRBJ1-3; D not certain. The CDR3 spans 15 residues. Germline CDR1 SEHNR, CDR2 FQNEAQ (reference sequence). Trimming removed 2 bases at V and 3 bases at J, with 11 bases between. The CDR3, as DNA: TGTGCCAGCAGCTTAAATTTAGGACTTGGAAACACCATATATTTT. Residues: CASSLNLGLGNTIYF.

The chain has TRBV14 and TRBJ2-1, with 9 nucleotides matching TRBD1. The V and J ends lost 4 bases and 1 base, in that order; junction bases with no gene match: 26. The CDR3 spans 23 residues. Germline lookup yields CDR1 SGHDN and CDR2 FVKESK. The CDR3 nucleotides are TGTGCCAGCAGCCCCGGGTCGGGACAGGGTGGTTTGCTAGGGTGGTTATCCTACAATGAGCAGTTCTTC. Translating it yields CASSPGSGQGGLLGWLSYNEQFF.

V usage is TRBV6-5 and J usage is TRBJ1-1; a weak D match, TRBD1 (6 bases). Germline V gene lookup returns CDR1 MNHEY and CDR2 SVGAGI. The V end lost 0 bases, the J end lost 3 bases, and 11 bases lay between the germline ends. CDR3 length equals 15 residues. The CDR3 nucleotides are TGTGCCAGCAGTTACTCGGGGGGGGCCCACACTGAAGCTTTCTTT. Translated, it gives CASSYSGGAHTEAFF.

CDR3 amino acids: CASNSGGYGYTF. Written as DNA, the CDR3 is TGTGCCAGTAATTCCGGGGGCTATGGCTACACCTTC. This rearrangement joins TRBV19 to TRBJ1-2, with D perhaps matching TRBD1 (5 bases). Trimming left V 7 bases short and J 4 bases short, with 10 bases between. The CDR3 spans 12 residues. Germline V gene sequence: CDR1 LNHDA, CDR2 SQIVND (reference sequence).

J is TRBJ2-3 and V is TRBV7-8; D might be TRBD2 (6 bases). Germline loops: CDR1 SGHVS, CDR2 FQNEAQ. CDR3 length: 14 residues. Trimming took off 5 bases at V and 1 base at J, with 10 bases between the two ends. The CDR3 coding sequence is TGTGCCAGCAGCGAGGGACTCCGCACAGATACGCAGTATTTT. Its protein is CASSEGLRTDTQYF. The variable domain in full, with the rest retrieved from reference TRBV7-8 and TRBJ2-3, is GAGVSQSPRYKVAKRGQDVALRCDPISGHVSLFWYQQALGQGPEFLTYFQNEAQLDKSGLPSDRFFAERPEGSVSTLKIQRTQQEDSAVYLCASSEGLRTDTQYFGPGTRLTVL.

J is TRBJ2-7 and V is TRBV30; D gene uncertain. Trimming left V 2 bases short and J 3 bases short, with 11 bases between. From germline, CDR1 is GTSNPN and CDR2 SVGIG (reference sequence). This CDR3 contains 13 residues. CDR3 bases: TGTGCCTGGAGTATTGGCCAAAACTACGAGCAGTACTTC. It translates to CAWSIGQNYEQYF.

V is TRBV30 and J is TRBJ1-1; TRBD1 aligns across 7 bases. The CDR3 loop spans 15 amino acids. V dropped 0 bases and J dropped 0; count of bases not matched to a gene: 4. Per the germline V gene, CDR1 is GTSNPN and CDR2 is SVGIG (reference sequence). The CDR3 DNA follows: TGTGCCTGGAGTGTACTGGACAGGATGAACACTGAAGCTTTCTTT. It codes for CAWSVLDRMNTEAFF.

This chain connects TRBV6-5 to TRBJ2-1; 10 positions match TRBD2. CDR3 length: 16 amino acids. Germline V lookup: CDR1 MNHEY, CDR2 SVGAGI. The V segment lost 0 bases and the J segment 10 bases; nucleotides outside the gene matches: 9. CDR3 DNA: TGTGCCAGCAGTTACTCAGCGGGAGGGCCAGCGCGAGAGCAGTTCTTC. It specifies CASSYSAGGPAREQFF.

This chain links TRBV4-1 with TRBJ2-7, with 11 bases matching TRBD1. Trimming cost V 4 bases and J 7 bases; bases outside gene matches: 6. The CDR3 consists of 14 residues. In germline, CDR1 is MGHRA, CDR2 YSYEKL. CDR3 DNA sequence: TGCGCCAGCAGCCCGGACAGGGGGCGAGTAGAGCAGTACTTC. Translation gives CASSPDRGRVEQYF.

The rearrangement uses TRBV7-2 and TRBJ2-7, with D uncertain. V lost 0 bases and J lost 3, with 12 bases in between. The CDR3 length is 15 residues. Germline loops: CDR1 SGHTA, CDR2 FQGNSA. The CDR3 DNA reads TGTGCCAGCAGCTTAGCGGCCTTACAGAACTACGAGCAGTACTTC. Residues: CASSLAALQNYEQYF.